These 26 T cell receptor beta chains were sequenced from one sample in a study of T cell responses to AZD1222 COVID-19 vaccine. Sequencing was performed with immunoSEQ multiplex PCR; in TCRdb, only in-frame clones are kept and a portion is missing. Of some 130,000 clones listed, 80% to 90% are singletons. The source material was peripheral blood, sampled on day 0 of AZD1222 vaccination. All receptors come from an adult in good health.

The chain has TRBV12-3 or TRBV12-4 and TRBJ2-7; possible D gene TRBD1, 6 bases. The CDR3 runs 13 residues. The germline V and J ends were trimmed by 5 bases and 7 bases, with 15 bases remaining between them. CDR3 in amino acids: CASSLRTVDEQYF. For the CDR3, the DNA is TGTGCCAGCAGTCTCCGGACAGTAGATGAGCAGTACTTC.

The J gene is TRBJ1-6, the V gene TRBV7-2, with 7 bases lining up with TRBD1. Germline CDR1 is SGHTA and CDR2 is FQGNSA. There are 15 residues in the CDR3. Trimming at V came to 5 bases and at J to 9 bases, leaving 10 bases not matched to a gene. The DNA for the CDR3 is TGTGCCAGCAGCACGGGACGAGGGGGCATTTCACCCCTCCACTTT. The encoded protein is CASSTGRGGISPLHF.

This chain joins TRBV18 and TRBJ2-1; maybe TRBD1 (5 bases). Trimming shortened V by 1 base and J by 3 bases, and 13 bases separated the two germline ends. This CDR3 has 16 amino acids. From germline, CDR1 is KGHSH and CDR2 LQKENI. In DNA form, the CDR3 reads TGTGCCAGCTCACCACAGGGGCAATCGGACTACAATGAGCAGTTCTTC. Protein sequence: CASSPQGQSDYNEQFF.

The CDR3 DNA is TGTGCCATCAGTGATCAGGGGGGGTGGGATGAGCAGTTCTTC. Translation gives CAISDQGGWDEQFF. The genes are TRBV10-3 and TRBJ2-1; the D gene could be TRBD1 or TRBD2 (7 bases each). CDR1 ENHRY and CDR2 SYGVKD come from the germline V gene. Trimming pared 3 bases from V and 8 bases from J, leaving 14 bases between. The CDR3 spans 14 residues.

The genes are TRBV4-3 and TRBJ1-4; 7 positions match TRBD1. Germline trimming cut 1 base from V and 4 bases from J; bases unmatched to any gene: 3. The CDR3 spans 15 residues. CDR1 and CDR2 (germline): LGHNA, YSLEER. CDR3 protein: CASSQVGDSNEKLFF. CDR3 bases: TGCGCCAGCAGCCAAGTCGGGGACAGTAATGAAAAACTGTTTTTT.

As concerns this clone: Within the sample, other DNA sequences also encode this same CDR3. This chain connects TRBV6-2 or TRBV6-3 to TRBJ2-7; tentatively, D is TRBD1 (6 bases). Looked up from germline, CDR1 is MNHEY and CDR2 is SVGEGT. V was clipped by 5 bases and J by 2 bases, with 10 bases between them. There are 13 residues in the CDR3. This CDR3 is CASSRTAPYEQYF. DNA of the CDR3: TGTGCCAGCAGTCGGACAGCCCCCTACGAGCAGTACTTC.

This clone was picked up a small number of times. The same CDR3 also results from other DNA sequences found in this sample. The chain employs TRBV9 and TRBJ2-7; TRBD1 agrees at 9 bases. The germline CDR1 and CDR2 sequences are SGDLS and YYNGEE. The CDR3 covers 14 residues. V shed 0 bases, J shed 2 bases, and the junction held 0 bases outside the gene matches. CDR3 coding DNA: TGTGCCAGCAGCGTAGGGACAGGGGCCTACGAGCAGTACTTC. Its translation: CASSVGTGAYEQYF. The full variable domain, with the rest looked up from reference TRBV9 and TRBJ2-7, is DSGVTQTPKHLITATGQRVTLRCSPRSGDLSVYWYQQSLDQGLQFLIQYYNGEERAKGNILERFSAQQFPDLHSELNLSSLELGDSALYFCASSVGTGAYEQYFGPGTRLTVT.

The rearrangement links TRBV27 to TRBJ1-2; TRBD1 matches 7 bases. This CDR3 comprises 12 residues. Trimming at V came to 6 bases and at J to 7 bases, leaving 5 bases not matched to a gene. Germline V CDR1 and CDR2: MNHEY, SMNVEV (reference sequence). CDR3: CASSTGVTGYTF. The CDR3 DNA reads TGTGCCAGCAGCACAGGGGTTACTGGCTACACCTTC.

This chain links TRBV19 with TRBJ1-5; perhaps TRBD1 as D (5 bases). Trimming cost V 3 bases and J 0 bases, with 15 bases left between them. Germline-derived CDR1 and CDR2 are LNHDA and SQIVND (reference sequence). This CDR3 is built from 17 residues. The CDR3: CASSINPPGGSNQPQHF. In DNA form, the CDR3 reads TGTGCCAGTAGTATCAACCCTCCGGGGGGTAGCAATCAGCCCCAGCATTTT.

CDR3 sequence reads: CASSEGGYGYTF. DNA for the CDR3: TGTGCCAGCAGTGAGGGGGGCTATGGCTACACCTTC. The chain couples TRBV2 to TRBJ1-2; a weak D match, TRBD1 (5 bases). V dropped 3 bases and J dropped 4 bases, with 6 bases sitting between them. The CDR3 is 12 residues long. Germline loops: CDR1 SNHLY, CDR2 FYNNEI.

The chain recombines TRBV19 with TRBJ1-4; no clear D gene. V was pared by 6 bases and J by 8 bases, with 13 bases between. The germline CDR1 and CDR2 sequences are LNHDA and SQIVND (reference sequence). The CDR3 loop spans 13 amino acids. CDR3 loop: CASSAVNPEKLFF. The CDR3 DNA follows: TGTGCCAGTAGCGCCGTCAATCCGGAAAAACTGTTTTTT. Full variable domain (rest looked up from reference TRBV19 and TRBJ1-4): DGGITQSPKYLFRKEGQNVTLSCEQNLNHDAMYWYRQDPGQGLRLIYYSQIVNDFQKGDIAEGYSVSREKKESFPLTVTSAQKNPTAFYLCASSAVNPEKLFFGSGTQLSVL.

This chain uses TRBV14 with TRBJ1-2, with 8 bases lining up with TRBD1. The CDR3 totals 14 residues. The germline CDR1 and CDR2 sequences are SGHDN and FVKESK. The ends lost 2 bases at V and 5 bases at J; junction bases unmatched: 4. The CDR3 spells CASSQRDRMYGYTF. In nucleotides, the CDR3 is TGTGCCAGCAGCCAACGGGACAGGATGTATGGCTACACCTTC.

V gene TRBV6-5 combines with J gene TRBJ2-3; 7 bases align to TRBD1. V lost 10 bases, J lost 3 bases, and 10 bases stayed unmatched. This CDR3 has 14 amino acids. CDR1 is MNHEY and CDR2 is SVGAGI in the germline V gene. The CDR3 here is CATLTGVFTDTQYF. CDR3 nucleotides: TGTGCCACCCTTACAGGGGTGTTTACAGATACGCAGTATTTT.

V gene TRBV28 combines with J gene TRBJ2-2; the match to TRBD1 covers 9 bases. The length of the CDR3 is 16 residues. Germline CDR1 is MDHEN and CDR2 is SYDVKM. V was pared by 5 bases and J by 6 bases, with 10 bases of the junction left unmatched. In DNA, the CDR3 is TGTGCCAGCAGTGCCGGGACAGGGCTTTGGGCCGGGGAGCTGTTTTTT. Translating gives CASSAGTGLWAGELFF.

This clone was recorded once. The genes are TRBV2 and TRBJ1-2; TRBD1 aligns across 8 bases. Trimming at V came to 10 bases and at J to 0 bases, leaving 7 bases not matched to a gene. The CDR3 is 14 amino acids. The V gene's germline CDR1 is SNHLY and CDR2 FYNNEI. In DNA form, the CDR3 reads TGTGCCACAAGGTCGACAGGGGCTAACTATGGCTACACCTTC. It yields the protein CATRSTGANYGYTF.

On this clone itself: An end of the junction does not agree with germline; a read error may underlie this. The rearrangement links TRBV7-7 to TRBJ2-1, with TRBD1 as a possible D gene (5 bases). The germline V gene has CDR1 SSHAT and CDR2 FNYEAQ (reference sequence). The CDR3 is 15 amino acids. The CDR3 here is CASSSDSTSYNEQFF. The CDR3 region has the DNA TGTGCTAGCAGTTCAGACAGTACCTCCTACAATGAGCAGTTCTTC.

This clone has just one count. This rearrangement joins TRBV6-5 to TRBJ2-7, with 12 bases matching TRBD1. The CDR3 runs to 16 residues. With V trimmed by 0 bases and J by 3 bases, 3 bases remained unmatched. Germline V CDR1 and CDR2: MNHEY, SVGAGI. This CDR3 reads CASSYSWDRGLYEQYF. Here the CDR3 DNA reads TGTGCCAGCAGTTACTCGTGGGACAGGGGGCTCTACGAGCAGTACTTC.

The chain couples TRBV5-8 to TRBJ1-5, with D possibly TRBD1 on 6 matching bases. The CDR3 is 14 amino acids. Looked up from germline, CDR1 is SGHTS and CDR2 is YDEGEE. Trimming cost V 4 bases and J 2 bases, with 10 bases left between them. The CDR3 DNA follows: TGTGCCAGCAGCCCCCGGACAGGCAATCAGCCCCAGCATTTT. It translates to CASSPRTGNQPQHF.

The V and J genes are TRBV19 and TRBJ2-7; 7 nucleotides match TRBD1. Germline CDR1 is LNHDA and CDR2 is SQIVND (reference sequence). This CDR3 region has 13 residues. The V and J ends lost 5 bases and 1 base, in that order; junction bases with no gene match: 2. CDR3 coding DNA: TGTGCCAGTAGTTCGGGACAGTCCTACGAGCAGTACTTC. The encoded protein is CASSSGQSYEQYF.

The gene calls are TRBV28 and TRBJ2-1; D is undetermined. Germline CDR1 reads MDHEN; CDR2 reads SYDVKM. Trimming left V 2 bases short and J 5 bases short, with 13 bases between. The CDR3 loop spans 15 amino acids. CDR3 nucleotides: TGTGCCAGCAGTTTAATCGGGTCCGGAGACAATGAGCAGTTCTTC. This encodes CASSLIGSGDNEQFF.

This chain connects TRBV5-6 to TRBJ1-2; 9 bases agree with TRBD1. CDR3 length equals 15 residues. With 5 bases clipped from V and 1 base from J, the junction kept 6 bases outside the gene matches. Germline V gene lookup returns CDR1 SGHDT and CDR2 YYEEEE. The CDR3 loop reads CASSLRDRDNYGYTF. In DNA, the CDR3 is TGTGCCAGCAGTCTCCGGGACAGGGATAACTATGGCTACACCTTC. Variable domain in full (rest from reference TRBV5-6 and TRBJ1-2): DAGVTQSPTHLIKTRGQQVTLRCSPKSGHDTVSWYQQALGQGPQFIFQYYEEEERQRGNFPDRFSGHQFPNYSSELNVNALLLGDSALYLCASSLRDRDNYGYTFGSGTRLTVV.

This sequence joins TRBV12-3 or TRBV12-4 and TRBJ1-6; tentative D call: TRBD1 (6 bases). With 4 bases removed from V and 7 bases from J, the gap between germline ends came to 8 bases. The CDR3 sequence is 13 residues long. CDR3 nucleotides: TGTGCCAGCAGTTCTCAGGGGAATTCACCCCTCCACTTT. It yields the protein CASSSQGNSPLHF.

The CDR3 sequence is CASKDLILLSPLHF. The CDR3 DNA sequence: TGCGCCAGCAAGGACCTTATACTGCTCTCACCCCTCCACTTT. The rearrangement links TRBV10-2 to TRBJ1-6; D is undetermined. Germline V gives CDR1 WSHSY, CDR2 SAAADI. The length of the CDR3 is 14 residues. V shed 7 bases and J shed 10 bases, with 17 bases lying between them.

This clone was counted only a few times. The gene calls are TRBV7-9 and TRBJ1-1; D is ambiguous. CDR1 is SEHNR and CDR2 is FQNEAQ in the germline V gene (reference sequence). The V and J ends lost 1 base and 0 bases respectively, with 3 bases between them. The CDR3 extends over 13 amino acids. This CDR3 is CASSLVMNTEAFF. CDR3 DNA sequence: TGTGCCAGCAGCTTAGTAATGAACACTGAAGCTTTCTTT.

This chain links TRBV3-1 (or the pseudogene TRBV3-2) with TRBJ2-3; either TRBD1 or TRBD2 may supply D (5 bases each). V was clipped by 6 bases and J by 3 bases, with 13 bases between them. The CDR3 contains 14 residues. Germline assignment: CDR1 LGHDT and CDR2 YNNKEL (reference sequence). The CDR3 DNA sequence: TGTGCCAGCAGTCGCCGGGACCTGACAGATACGCAGTATTTT. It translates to CASSRRDLTDTQYF.

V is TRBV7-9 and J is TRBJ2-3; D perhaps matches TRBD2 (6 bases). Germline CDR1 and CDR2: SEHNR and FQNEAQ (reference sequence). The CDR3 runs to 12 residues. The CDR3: CATEGLTDTQYF. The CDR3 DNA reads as TGTGCTACGGAGGGACTCACAGATACGCAGTATTTT.